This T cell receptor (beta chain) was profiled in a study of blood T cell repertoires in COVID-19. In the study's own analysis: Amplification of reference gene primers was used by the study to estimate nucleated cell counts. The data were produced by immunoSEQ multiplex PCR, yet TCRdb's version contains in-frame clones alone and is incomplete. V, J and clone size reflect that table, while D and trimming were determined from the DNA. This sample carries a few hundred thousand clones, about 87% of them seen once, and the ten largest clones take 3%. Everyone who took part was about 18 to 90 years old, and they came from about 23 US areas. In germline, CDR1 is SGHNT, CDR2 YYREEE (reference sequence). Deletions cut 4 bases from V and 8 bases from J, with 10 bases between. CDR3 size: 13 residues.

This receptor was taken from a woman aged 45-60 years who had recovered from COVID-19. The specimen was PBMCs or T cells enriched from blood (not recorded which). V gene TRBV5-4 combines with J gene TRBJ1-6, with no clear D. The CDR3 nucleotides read TGTGCCAGCAGCCAAACAGATGATTCACCCCTCCACTTT. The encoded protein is CASSQTDDSPLHF.